This TCR beta chain was observed in a study of blood T cell repertoires in COVID-19. On the study more broadly: T cells, B-cell-depleted T cells, or PBMCs supplied cDNA or gDNA.

CDR3 length: 22 amino acids. CDR1 and CDR2 from the germline V gene are ENHRY and SYGVKD. The germline V and J ends were trimmed by 0 bases and 1 base, with 28 bases remaining between them. Two negative PCRs, clearance, or symptom resolution had been documented for recovered Cohort 3 donors. Per the authors' pipeline: From reference gene primer amplification, estimates of nucleated cell counts were derived. The data were produced by immunoSEQ multiplex PCR, yet TCRdb's version contains in-frame clones alone and is incomplete. Clonal size and the V and J genes are those of that table, whereas D and trimming came from the DNA. The top ten hold around 3.9% of the sample, which has some 110,000 clones, roughly 84% seen once.

The chain carries TRBV10-3 and TRBJ1-3; tentatively, D is TRBD1 (6 bases). The sample consisted of PBMCs or T cells enriched from blood (not recorded which). This clonotype was sampled from a young woman who had recovered from COVID-19. DNA of the CDR3: TGTGCCATCAGTGAGTCGAAAGGAACAGGGTCGTTTTATGGCCCTTCTGGAAACACCATATATTTT. It encodes CAISESKGTGSFYGPSGNTIYF.